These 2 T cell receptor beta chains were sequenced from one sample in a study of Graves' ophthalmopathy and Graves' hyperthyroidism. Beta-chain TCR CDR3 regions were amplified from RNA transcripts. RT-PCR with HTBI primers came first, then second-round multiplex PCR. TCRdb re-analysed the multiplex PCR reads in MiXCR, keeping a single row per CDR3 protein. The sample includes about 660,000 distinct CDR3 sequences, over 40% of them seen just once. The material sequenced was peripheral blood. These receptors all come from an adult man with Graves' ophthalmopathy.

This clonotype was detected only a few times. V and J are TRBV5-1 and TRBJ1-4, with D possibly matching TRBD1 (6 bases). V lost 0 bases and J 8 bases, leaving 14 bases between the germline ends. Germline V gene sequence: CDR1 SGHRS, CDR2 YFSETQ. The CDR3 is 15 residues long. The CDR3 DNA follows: TGCGCCAGCAGCTTGGCGCCGGGGGCGGAAGAAAAACTGTTTTTT. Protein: CASSLAPGAEEKLFF. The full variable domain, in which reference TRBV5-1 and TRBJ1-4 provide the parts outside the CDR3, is KAGVTQTPRYLIKTRGQQVTLSCSPISGHRSVSWYQQTPGQGLQFLFEYFSETQRNKGNFPGRFSGRQFSNSRSEMNVSTLELGDSALYLCASSLAPGAEEKLFFGSGTQLSVL.

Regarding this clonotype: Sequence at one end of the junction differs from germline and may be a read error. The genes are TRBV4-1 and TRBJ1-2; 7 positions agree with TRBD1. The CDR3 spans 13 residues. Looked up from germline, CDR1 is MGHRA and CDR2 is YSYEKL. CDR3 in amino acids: CAGSQRDSYGYTF. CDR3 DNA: TGCGCCGGCAGCCAACGGGACAGCTATGGCTACACCTTC.